This T cell receptor (beta chain) was observed in a study of technical replicates of blood from four donors. The germline CDR1 and CDR2 sequences are MNHNY and SVGAGI (reference sequence). The CDR3 covers 13 residues. Trimming shortened V by 6 bases and J by 0 bases, and 8 bases separated the two germline ends. Measured with immunoSEQ multiplex PCR; TCRdb has only the in-frame clones, and not every one. The top ten clones hold roughly 0.24% of a sample with approximately 78,000 clones, roughly 96% of them seen once. The source of this sequence is a human donor in good health. The chain joins TRBV6-6 to TRBJ1-1, with D unresolved. Sequences were obtained from T cells isolated from PBMCs. CDR3 loop: CASSPPLNTEAFF. The CDR3 DNA follows: TGTGCCAGCAGCCCCCCATTGAACACTGAAGCTTTCTTT.